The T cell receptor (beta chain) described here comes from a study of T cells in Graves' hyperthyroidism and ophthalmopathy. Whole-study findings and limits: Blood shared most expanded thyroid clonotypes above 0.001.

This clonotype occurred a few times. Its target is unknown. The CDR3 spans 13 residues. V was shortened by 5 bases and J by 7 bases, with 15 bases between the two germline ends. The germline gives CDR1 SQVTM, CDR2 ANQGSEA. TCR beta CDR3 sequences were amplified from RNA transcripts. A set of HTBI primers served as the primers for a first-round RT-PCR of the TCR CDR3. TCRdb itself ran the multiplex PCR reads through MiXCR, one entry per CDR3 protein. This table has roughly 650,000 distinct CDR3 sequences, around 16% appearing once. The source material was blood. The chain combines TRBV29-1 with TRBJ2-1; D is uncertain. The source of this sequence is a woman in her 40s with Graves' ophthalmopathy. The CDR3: CSVRAGLGNEQFF. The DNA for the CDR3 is TGCAGCGTTAGGGCAGGATTGGGGAATGAGCAGTTCTTC.